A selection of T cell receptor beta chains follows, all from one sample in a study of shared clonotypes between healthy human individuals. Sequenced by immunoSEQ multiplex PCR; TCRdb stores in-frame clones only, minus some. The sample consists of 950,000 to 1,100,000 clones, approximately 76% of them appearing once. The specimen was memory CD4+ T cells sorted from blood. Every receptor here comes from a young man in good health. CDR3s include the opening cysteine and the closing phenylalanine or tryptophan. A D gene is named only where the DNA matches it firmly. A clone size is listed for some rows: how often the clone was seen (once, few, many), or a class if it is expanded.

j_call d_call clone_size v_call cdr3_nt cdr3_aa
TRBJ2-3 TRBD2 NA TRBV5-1 TGCGCCAGCAGCTTGAGGGCGGCGGGGGGCTCCACAGATACGCAGTATTTT CASSLRAAGGSTDTQYF
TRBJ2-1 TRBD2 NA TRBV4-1 TGCGCCAGCAGCCAAGGAGTCCTAACTAGCGGGGGGGATGATGAGCAGTTCTTC CASSQGVLTSGGDDEQFF
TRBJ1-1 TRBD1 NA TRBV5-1 TGCGCCAGCAGCAACGGACAGGGGAACACTGAAGCTTTCTTT CASSNGQGNTEAFF
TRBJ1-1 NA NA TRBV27 TGTGCCAGCAGTTTAAAGGGAGAGAACACTGAAGCTTTCTTT CASSLKGENTEAFF
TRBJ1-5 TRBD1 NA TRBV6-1 TGTGCCAGCAGTACGACAGGGTACCAGCCCCAGCATTTT CASSTTGYQPQHF
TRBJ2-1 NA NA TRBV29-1 TGCAGCGTAGGGGGGACTCCCGGGCTCAACAATGAGCAGTTCTTC CSVGGTPGLNNEQFF
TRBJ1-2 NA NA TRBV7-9 TGTGCCAGCAGCTTGGGAGCAGGGGATGGCTACACCTTC CASSLGAGDGYTF
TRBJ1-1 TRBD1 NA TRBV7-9 TGTGCCAGCCGACAGGGGGCTGAAGCTTTCTTT CASRQGAEAFF
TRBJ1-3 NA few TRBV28 TGTGCCAGCAGCCCCCCGTATGTTTTCTCTGGAAACACCATATATTTT CASSPPYVFSGNTIYF
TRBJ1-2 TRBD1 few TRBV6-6 TGTGCCAGCAGTTCTGGACAGGGAATAAACTATGGCTACACCTTC CASSSGQGINYGYTF
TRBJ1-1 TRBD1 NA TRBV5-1 TGCGCCAGCAGCTTCTTAGACAGGGGGGTGCCTGAAGCTTTCTTT CASSFLDRGVPEAFF
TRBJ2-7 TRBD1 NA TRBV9 TGTGCCAGCAGCGTAGGGGACAGGGCCTACGAGCAGTACTTC CASSVGDRAYEQYF
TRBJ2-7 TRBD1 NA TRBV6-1 TGTGCCAGCAGTCCTGACAGGGTAAGCTACGAGCAGTACTTC CASSPDRVSYEQYF
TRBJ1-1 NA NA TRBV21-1 TGTGCCAGCAGTGGTTACACTGAAGCTTTCTTT CASSGYTEAFF
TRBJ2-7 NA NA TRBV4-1 TGCGCCAGCAGCCAAGAGTCGGGAGTCGCTTACGAGCAGTACTTC CASSQESGVAYEQYF
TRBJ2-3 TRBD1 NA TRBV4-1 TGCGCCAGCAGCCGTGGTGGGACAGGGGGAGATACGCAGTATTTT CASSRGGTGGDTQYF
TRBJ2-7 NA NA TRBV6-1 TGTGCCAGCAGTGTTTTGGACAGCCCCTACGAGCAGTACTTC CASSVLDSPYEQYF
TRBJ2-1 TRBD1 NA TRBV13 TGTGCCAGCAGCTTGGGCCAGGGGGAATTCAATGAGCAGTTCTTC CASSLGQGEFNEQFF
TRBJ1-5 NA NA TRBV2 TGTGCCAGCATAAGCCAGCTCAATCAGCCCCAGCATTTT CASISQLNQPQHF
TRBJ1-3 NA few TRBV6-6 TGTGCCAGCAGTTACACCTTTAACTCTGGAAACACCATATATTTT CASSYTFNSGNTIYF
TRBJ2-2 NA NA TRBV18 TGTGCCAGCTCACCAGGGCCCACCGGGGAGCTGTTTTTT CASSPGPTGELFF
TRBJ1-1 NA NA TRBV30 TGTGCCTGGAGCCCTCCTCGACCCATGAACACTGAAGCTTTCTTT CAWSPPRPMNTEAFF
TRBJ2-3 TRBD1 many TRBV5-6 TGTGCCAGCAGCTTATTAGGGACAGGGAGCACAGATACGCAGTATTTT CASSLLGTGSTDTQYF
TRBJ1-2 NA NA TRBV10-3 TGTGCCATCAGTGAGATGAGGGGGGACTATGGCTACACCTTC CAISEMRGDYGYTF
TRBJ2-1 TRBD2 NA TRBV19 TGTGCCAGTAGTTTCAGGACTAGCGGGAGTGGATTAGACAATGAGCAGTTCTTC CASSFRTSGSGLDNEQFF
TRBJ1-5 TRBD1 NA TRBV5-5 TGTGCCAGCAGCTTGGAGGGACAGGGGGTCGGTCAGCCCCAGCATTTT CASSLEGQGVGQPQHF
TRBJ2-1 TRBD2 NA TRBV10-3 TGTGCCAGCGGGACTAGCGGGTACAATGAGCAGTTCTTC CASGTSGYNEQFF
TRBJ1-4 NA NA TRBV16 TGTGCCAGCAGCCAACAGGGTTTAGGAGAAAAACTGTTTTTT CASSQQGLGEKLFF
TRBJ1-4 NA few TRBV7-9 TGTGCCAGCAGCTTTGTACAGGGTTTGAATGAAAAACTGTTTTTT CASSFVQGLNEKLFF
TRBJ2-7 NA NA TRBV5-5 TGTGCCAGCAGCCCCCGGACAGCTCCCGGAGGGGGGGCCAACTCCTACGAGCAGTACTTC CASSPRTAPGGGANSYEQYF
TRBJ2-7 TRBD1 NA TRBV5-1 TGCGCCAGCAGCTCCGGGACAGGGGGAGTCGACTACGAGCAGTACTTC CASSSGTGGVDYEQYF
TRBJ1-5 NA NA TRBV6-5 TGTGCCAGCAGTACCTCGGGTCAGCCCCAGCATTTT CASSTSGQPQHF
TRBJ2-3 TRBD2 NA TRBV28 TGTGCCAGCAGTCCCGTCAGGGAGGGGCAGTATTTT CASSPVREGQYF
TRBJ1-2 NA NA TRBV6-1 TGTGCCAGCAGTGAAGCGGCCACAGGCTCCTATGGCTACACCTTC CASSEAATGSYGYTF
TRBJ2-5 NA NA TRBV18 TGTGCCAGCTCACCGGGAGCACAGCAAGAGACCCAGTACTTC CASSPGAQQETQYF
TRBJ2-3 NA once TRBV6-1 TGTGCCAGCAGTGATAACAGGGTGGGGTCCACAGATACGCAGTATTTT CASSDNRVGSTDTQYF
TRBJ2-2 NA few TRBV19 TGTGCCAGTAGCAAACAGGGTACCGGGGAGCTGTTTTTT CASSKQGTGELFF
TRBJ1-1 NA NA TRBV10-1 TGCGCCAGCAGTGATGGTCGTTTTAGGGGAAACACTGAAGCTTTCTTT CASSDGRFRGNTEAFF
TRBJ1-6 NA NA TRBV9 TGTGCCAGCAGCGTAGGACTGATTAATTCACCCCTCCACTTT CASSVGLINSPLHF
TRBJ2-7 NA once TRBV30 TGTGCCTGGAGGGTCTTAGGGGGAGGCGAGCAGTACTTC CAWRVLGGGEQYF
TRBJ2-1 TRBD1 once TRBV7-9 TGTGCCAGCAGGCGACAGGGCAATGAGCAGTTCTTC CASRRQGNEQFF
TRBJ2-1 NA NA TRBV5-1 TGCGCCAGCAGCTTGGCAGTCTCGGGTGGAAATGAGCAGTTCTTC CASSLAVSGGNEQFF
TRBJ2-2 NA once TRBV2 TGTGCCACCACGGGTGACACCGGGGAGCTGTTTTTT CATTGDTGELFF
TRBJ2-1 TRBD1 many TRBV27 TGTGCCAGCAGTCGACAGGGTTACAATGAGCAGTTCTTC CASSRQGYNEQFF
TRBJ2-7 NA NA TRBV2 TGTGCCAGCAGTGTTAGGGGCACATCCTACGAGCAGTACTTC CASSVRGTSYEQYF
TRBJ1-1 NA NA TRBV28 TGTGCCAGCAGTATAATCCCCGAAGGGTTTAACACTGAAGCTTTCTTT CASSIIPEGFNTEAFF
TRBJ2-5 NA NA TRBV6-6 TGTTCATCTCGGGGGGCCCAAGAGACCCAGTACTTC CSSRGAQETQYF
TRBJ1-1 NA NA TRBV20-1 TGCAGTGCTCGACGGACCACTGAAGCTTTCTTT CSARRTTEAFF
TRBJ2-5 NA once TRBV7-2 TGTGCCAGCAGCTCGGTACTAGGAACCCAGTACTTC CASSSVLGTQYF
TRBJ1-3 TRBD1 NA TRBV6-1 TGTGCCAGCAGCCCTGACAGGGGTGGAAACACCATATATTTT CASSPDRGGNTIYF
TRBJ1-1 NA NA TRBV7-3 TGTGCCAGCAGCTTAAGGGGAAAGAACACTGAAGCTTTCTTT CASSLRGKNTEAFF